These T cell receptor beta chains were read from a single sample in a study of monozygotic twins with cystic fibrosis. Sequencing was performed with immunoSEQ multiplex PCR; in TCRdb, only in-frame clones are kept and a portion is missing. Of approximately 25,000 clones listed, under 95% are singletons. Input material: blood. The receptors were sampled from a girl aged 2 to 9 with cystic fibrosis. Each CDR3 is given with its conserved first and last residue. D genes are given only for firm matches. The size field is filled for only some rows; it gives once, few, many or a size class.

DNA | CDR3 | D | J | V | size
TGTGCCAGCAGCGTAACTGGACAGGGGGACTATGGCTACACCTTC | CASSVTGQGDYGYTF | TRBD1 | TRBJ1-2 | TRBV9 | NA
TGTGCCAGCAGTTCCCGGACAGGGACTAGCAATCAGCCCCAGCATTTT | CASSSRTGTSNQPQHF | TRBD1 | TRBJ1-5 | TRBV6-5 | NA
TGTGCCAGCAGACGGGACAGGGCCTATGGCTACACCTTC | CASRRDRAYGYTF | TRBD1 | TRBJ1-2 | TRBV6-1 | NA
TGTGCCAGCAGCGCCGCGGGGGGGACATACACAGATACGCAGTATTTT | CASSAAGGTYTDTQYF | TRBD2 | TRBJ2-3 | TRBV5-4 | NA
TGTGCCAGCAGCACCTCCACGCTGACTACCTCCTATAATTCACCCCTCCACTTT | CASSTSTLTTSYNSPLHF | NA | TRBJ1-6 | TRBV5-5 | NA
TGTGCCAGCAGTTTCTACAGGGCGACTTCCTACGAGCAGTACTTC | CASSFYRATSYEQYF | NA | TRBJ2-7 | TRBV28 | NA
TGTGCCACCAGCACCTTAAGAACAAGGCCGGGACCTAAGCTGTTTTTT | CATSTLRTRPGPKLFF | NA | TRBJ1-4 | TRBV15 | NA
TGTGCCAGCAGTTACTCCCAAGTCCGGGGGATCGGGGAGCTGTTTTTT | CASSYSQVRGIGELFF | NA | TRBJ2-2 | TRBV6-5 | NA
TGTGCCAGCAGCGCAGGCGAGGGGAGGCGTTACGAGCAGTACTTC | CASSAGEGRRYEQYF | NA | TRBJ2-7 | TRBV5-4 | NA
TGTGCCATCAGTGATTCGGGGGGTTATAATTCACCCCTCCACTTT | CAISDSGGYNSPLHF | NA | TRBJ1-6 | TRBV10-3 | NA
TGTGCCAGCAGCCCACTTCTTAGCACCATATATTTT | CASSPLLSTIYF | NA | TRBJ1-3 | TRBV28 | NA
TGTGCCAGCAGCTTGACCGGGGGAAGGGTTATAAATGAGCAGTTCTTC | CASSLTGGRVINEQFF | NA | TRBJ2-1 | TRBV5-6 | NA
TGTGCCTGGAGTCGGGGAGGGGTGTACGAGCAGTACTTC | CAWSRGGVYEQYF | TRBD2 | TRBJ2-7 | TRBV30 | NA
TGCGCCAGCAGCTTCGCAGGGGAGAGTACTGAAGCTTTCTTT | CASSFAGESTEAFF | NA | TRBJ1-1 | TRBV5-1 | NA
TGCGCCAGCAGTGGTGGGGGGGCGGATGAAAAACTGTTTTTT | CASSGGGADEKLFF | NA | TRBJ1-4 | TRBV5-1 | NA
TGTGCCAGTAGTATGTCGGGCTGGTCCCGGCAGAGACTGGAAGAGACCCAGTACTTC | CASSMSGWSRQRLEETQYF | NA | TRBJ2-5 | TRBV19 | NA
TGTGCCAGCACTCTAGCGACTAGCGGCTACGAGCAGTACTTC | CASTLATSGYEQYF | TRBD2 | TRBJ2-7 | TRBV6-1 | NA
TGTGCCAGCAGCGTAGAACGTATTAGCTCCTACAATGAGCAGTTCTTC | CASSVERISSYNEQFF | NA | TRBJ2-1 | TRBV9 | NA
TGCGCCAGCAGCCAAGAGGCGAGCGGGGGCCGCTACGAGCAGTACTTC | CASSQEASGGRYEQYF | TRBD2 | TRBJ2-7 | TRBV4-3 | NA
TGTGCCTGGAGTTCGGCGCAGAGACCCTACGAGCAGTACTTC | CAWSSAQRPYEQYF | NA | TRBJ2-7 | TRBV30 | NA
TGCGCCAGCAAATCCCGGGCGGAAGCTTTCTTT | CASKSRAEAFF | NA | TRBJ1-1 | TRBV23-1 | NA
TGTGCCATCGGGACGGCGCAATACAATGAGCAGTTCTTC | CAIGTAQYNEQFF | NA | TRBJ2-1 | TRBV10-3 | NA
TGCGCCAGCAGCTTCAGCGGGGGTATAGATACGCAGTATTTT | CASSFSGGIDTQYF | TRBD2 | TRBJ2-3 | TRBV5-1 | NA
TGTGCCAGCAGTCCTTCGGACGGAGGAGAGCAGTACTTC | CASSPSDGGEQYF | NA | TRBJ2-7 | TRBV25-1 | NA
TGCGCCAGCAGCCAAGTCCGGACAGAGAATGAAAAACTGTTTTTT | CASSQVRTENEKLFF | NA | TRBJ1-4 | TRBV4-1 | NA
TGTGCCAGCAGTTACAGCGGGGTGGGGGGCGATCAGCCCCAGCATTTT | CASSYSGVGGDQPQHF | NA | TRBJ1-5 | TRBV6-5 | NA
TGTGCCAGCACCCCCCGGGGTTCCTACAATGAGCAGTTCTTC | CASTPRGSYNEQFF | NA | TRBJ2-1 | TRBV7-9 | NA
TGTGCCAGTAAGGTTAGCAGGGGAGTCTACGAGCAGTACTTC | CASKVSRGVYEQYF | NA | TRBJ2-7 | TRBV19 | NA
TGTGCCAGCAGCGAGTGGGGCTATGGCTACACCTTC | CASSEWGYGYTF | NA | TRBJ1-2 | TRBV7-9 | once
TGTGCCAGCAGCTCGGGACAGGGGGCGAGCCTCTATGGCGGCTACACCTTC | CASSSGQGASLYGGYTF | TRBD1 | TRBJ1-2 | TRBV13 | NA
TGCAGTGCTGGCAAGAACACTGAAGCTTTCTTT | CSAGKNTEAFF | NA | TRBJ1-1 | TRBV20-1 | NA
TGCAGCGTTGACCGGGGGGTGGTAAACTATGGCTACACCTTC | CSVDRGVVNYGYTF | NA | TRBJ1-2 | TRBV29-1 | NA
TGTGCCAGCAGTACAGGGGGACAGGGGCCCGCTGGCTACACCTTC | CASSTGGQGPAGYTF | TRBD1 | TRBJ1-2 | TRBV2 | NA
TGCGCCAGCAGCTTGGTATCAGCAGGGGAGGCTGAGCAGTTCTTC | CASSLVSAGEAEQFF | NA | TRBJ2-1 | TRBV5-1 | NA
TGTGCCAGTAGTATATCGGGGGTTGAAATTCAGTACTTC | CASSISGVEIQYF | NA | TRBJ2-4 | TRBV19 | NA
TGTGCCAGCAGCTTCAAGGGGGAACGGCCCCTCCACTTT | CASSFKGERPLHF | NA | TRBJ1-6 | TRBV7-2 | NA
TGTGCCAGCAGTCTTTGGGGACAGGGAGACTATGGCTACACCTTC | CASSLWGQGDYGYTF | TRBD1 | TRBJ1-2 | TRBV28 | few
TGTGCCTGGAGTTATAACTATGGCTACACCTTC | CAWSYNYGYTF | NA | TRBJ1-2 | TRBV30 | NA
TGTGCCAGCAGCTTAGCGCTACGGGGAAATAACTATGGCTACACCTTC | CASSLALRGNNYGYTF | NA | TRBJ1-2 | TRBV7-2 | NA
TGTGCCAGCAGTTCTGGTCTGGGGAAGGGAAGCAATGAAAAACTGTTTTTT | CASSSGLGKGSNEKLFF | NA | TRBJ1-4 | TRBV28 | few
TGCGCCAGCAGCCAAGAGGTAACCGCAACCTACGAGCAGTACTTC | CASSQEVTATYEQYF | NA | TRBJ2-7 | TRBV4-1 | NA
TGTGCCAGCAGCTTAGCCCGACTAGCGGGGGGGCCAGCCGACAATGAGCAGTTCTTC | CASSLARLAGGPADNEQFF | TRBD2 | TRBJ2-1 | TRBV7-9 | NA
TGTGCCAGCAGCGCCGACTGGGGGGCTCTGGGCTATGGCTACACCTTC | CASSADWGALGYGYTF | NA | TRBJ1-2 | TRBV7-8 | NA
TGTGCCAGCAGCTTGGGCAGCGCAGTCGAGCAGTACTTC | CASSLGSAVEQYF | NA | TRBJ2-7 | TRBV7-8 | NA
TGTGCCAGCAGCTTTGTCTACGAGCAGTACTTC | CASSFVYEQYF | NA | TRBJ2-7 | TRBV7-9 | NA
TGTGCTAGTGGTGAGGGGCAGCCTAACACCGGGGAGCTGTTTTTT | CASGEGQPNTGELFF | NA | TRBJ2-2 | TRBV12-5 | NA
TGTGCCAGCAGCTTGGGAACTACAGGGGGCTTTGGCTACACCTTC | CASSLGTTGGFGYTF | TRBD1 | TRBJ1-2 | TRBV5-6 | NA
TGCAGCGTTGATCGGTCGGGAGGCTACACCTTC | CSVDRSGGYTF | NA | TRBJ1-2 | TRBV29-1 | NA
TGTGCCAGCAGCGATGGAGGGGGTCATGAAAAACTGTTTTTT | CASSDGGGHEKLFF | NA | TRBJ1-4 | TRBV7-8 | NA
TGTGCCAGCAGCCGACAGGGAGACACTGGAAACACCATATATTTT | CASSRQGDTGNTIYF | TRBD1 | TRBJ1-3 | TRBV6-6 | NA
TGTGCCAGCAGCCCTTTTGTGGGATCTGGCTACACCTTC | CASSPFVGSGYTF | NA | TRBJ1-2 | TRBV11-2 | NA
TGTGCCAGCAGCCCGACAGGGGAGAACACTGAAGCTTTCTTT | CASSPTGENTEAFF | TRBD1 | TRBJ1-1 | TRBV7-6 | NA
TGCGCCAGCAGCTTGGTGACCGGGACAGGGAAGAACACTGAAGCTTTCTTT | CASSLVTGTGKNTEAFF | TRBD1 | TRBJ1-1 | TRBV5-1 | NA
TGTGCCAGCAGCTTGCTTCAGGGGGGCTACACCTTC | CASSLLQGGYTF | NA | TRBJ1-2 | TRBV5-6 | NA
TGTGCCAGCAGCTTTGGACAGGGAAATAATTCACCCCTCCACTTT | CASSFGQGNNSPLHF | TRBD1 | TRBJ1-6 | TRBV7-2 | once